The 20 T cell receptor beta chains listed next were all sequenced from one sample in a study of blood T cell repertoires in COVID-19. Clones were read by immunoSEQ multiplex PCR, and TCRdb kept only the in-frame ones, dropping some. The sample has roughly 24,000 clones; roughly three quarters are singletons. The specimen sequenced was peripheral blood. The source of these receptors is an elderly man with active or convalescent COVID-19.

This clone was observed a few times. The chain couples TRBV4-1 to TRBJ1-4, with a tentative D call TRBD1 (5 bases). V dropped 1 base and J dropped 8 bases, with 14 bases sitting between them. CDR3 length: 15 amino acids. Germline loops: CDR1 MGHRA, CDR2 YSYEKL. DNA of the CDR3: TGCGCCAGCAGCCAAGGTGGCAGGGAAGGAGAAAAACTGTTTTTT. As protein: CASSQGGREGEKLFF.

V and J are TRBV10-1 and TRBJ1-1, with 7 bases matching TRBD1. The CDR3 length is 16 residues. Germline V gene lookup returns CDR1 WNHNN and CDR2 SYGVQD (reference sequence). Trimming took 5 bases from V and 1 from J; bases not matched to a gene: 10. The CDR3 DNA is TGCGCCAGCAGTCTAGACGGGACAGTACCGAACACTGAAGCTTTCTTT. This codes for CASSLDGTVPNTEAFF.

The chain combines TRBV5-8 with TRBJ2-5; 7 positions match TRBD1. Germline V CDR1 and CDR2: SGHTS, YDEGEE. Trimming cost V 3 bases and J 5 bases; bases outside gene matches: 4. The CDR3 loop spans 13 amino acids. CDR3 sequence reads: CASSWDSGETQYF. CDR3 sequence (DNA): TGTGCCAGCAGCTGGGACAGTGGGGAGACCCAGTACTTC.

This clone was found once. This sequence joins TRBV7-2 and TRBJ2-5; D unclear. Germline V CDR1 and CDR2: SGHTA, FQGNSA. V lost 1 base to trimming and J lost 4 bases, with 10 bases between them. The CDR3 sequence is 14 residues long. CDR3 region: CASSLDTVGETQYF. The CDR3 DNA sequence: TGTGCCAGCAGCTTAGATACGGTCGGAGAGACCCAGTACTTC.

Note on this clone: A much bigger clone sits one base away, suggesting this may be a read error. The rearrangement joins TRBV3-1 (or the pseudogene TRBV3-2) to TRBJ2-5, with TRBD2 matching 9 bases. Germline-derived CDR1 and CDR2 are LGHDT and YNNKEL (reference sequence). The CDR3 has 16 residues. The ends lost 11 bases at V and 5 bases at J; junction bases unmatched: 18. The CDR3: CAGGNPSGISGETQYF. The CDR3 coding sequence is TGTGCCGGCGGGAATCCTAGCGGGATATCCGGTGAGACCCAGTACTTC.

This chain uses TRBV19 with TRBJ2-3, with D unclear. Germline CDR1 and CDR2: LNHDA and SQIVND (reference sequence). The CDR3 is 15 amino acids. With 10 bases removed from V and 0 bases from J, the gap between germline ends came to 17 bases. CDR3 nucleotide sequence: TGTGCCACTACCTTGACGGAGACTAGCACAGATACGCAGTATTTT. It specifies CATTLTETSTDTQYF.

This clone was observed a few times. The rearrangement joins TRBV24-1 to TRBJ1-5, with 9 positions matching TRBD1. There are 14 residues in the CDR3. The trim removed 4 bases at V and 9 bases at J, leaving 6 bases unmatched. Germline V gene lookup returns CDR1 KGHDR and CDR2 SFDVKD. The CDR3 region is CATSDRTGVRPQHF. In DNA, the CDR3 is TGTGCCACCAGTGACCGGACAGGGGTTCGGCCCCAGCATTTT.

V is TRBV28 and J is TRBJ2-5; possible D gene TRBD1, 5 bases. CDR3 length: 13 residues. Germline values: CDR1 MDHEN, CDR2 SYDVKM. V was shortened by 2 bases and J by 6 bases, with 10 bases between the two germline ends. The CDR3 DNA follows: TGTGCCAGCAGTTTACGGTCAGGGCAGACCCAGTACTTC. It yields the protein CASSLRSGQTQYF. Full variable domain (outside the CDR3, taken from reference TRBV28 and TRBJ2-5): DVKVTQSSRYLVKRTGEKVFLECVQDMDHENMFWYRQDPGLGLRLIYFSYDVKMKEKGDIPEGYSVSREKKERFSLILESASTNQTSMYLCASSLRSGQTQYFGPGTRLLVL.

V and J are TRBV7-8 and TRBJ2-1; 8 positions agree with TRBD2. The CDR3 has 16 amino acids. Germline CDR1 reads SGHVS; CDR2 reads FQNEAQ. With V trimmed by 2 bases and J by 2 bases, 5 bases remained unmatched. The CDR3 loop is CASSLIGGRTYNEQFF. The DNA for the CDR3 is TGTGCCAGCAGCTTAATTGGCGGGAGGACCTACAATGAGCAGTTCTTC.

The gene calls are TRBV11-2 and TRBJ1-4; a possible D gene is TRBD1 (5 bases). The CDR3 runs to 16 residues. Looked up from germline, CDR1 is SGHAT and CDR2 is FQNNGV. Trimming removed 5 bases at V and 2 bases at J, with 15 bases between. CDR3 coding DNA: TGTGCCAGCAGCCTGGGGCGGCGGAATACTAATGAAAAACTGTTTTTT. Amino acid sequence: CASSLGRRNTNEKLFF.

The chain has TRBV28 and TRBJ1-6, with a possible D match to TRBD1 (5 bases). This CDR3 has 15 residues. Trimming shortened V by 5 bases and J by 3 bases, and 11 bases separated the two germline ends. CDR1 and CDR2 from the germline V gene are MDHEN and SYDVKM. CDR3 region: CASSHRQIYNSPLHF. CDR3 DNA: TGTGCCAGCAGTCACCGACAGATCTATAATTCACCCCTCCACTTT.

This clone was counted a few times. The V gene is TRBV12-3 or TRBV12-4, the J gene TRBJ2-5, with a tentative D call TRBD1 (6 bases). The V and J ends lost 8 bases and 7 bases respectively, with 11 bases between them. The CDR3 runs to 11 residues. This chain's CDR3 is CASGQQGTQYF. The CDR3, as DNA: TGTGCCAGCGGCCAACAGGGGACCCAGTACTTC.

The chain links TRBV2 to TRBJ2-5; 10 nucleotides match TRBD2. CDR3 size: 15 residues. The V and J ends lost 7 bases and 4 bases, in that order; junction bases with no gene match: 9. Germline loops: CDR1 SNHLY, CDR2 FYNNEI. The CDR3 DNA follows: TGTGCCAGCAAAGCGGGAGGGCCTCGAGGAGAGACCCAGTACTTC. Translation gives CASKAGGPRGETQYF.

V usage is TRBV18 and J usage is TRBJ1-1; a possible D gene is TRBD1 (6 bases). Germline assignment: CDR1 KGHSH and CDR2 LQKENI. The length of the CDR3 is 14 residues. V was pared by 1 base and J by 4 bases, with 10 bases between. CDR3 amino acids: CASSPQAGATEAFF. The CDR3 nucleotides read TGTGCCAGCTCACCACAAGCGGGGGCCACTGAAGCTTTCTTT.

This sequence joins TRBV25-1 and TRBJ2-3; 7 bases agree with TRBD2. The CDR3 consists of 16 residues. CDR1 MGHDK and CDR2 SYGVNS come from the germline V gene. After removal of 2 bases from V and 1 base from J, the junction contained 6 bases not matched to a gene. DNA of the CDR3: TGTGCCAGCAGTGAAATGGGGGGGTACGGCACAGATACGCAGTATTTT. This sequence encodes CASSEMGGYGTDTQYF.

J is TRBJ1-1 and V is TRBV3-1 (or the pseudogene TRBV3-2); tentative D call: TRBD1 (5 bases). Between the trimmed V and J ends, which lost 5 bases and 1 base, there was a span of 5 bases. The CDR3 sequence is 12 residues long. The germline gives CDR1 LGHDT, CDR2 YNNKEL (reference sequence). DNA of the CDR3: TGTGCCAGCAGCACAGGGAACACTGAAGCTTTCTTT. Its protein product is CASSTGNTEAFF.

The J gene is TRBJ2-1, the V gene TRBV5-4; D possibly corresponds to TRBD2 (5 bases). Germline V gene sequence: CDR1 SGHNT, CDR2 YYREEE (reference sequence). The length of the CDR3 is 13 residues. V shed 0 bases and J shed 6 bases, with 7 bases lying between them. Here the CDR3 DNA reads TGTGCCAGCAGCTTGGGGGCGGGCAATGAGCAGTTCTTC. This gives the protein CASSLGAGNEQFF.

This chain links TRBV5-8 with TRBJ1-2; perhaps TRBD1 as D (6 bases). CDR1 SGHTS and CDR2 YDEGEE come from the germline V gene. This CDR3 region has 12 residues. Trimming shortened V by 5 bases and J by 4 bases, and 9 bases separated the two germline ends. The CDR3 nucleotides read TGTGCCAGCAGGGACAGAAGCTATGGCTACACCTTC. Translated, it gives CASRDRSYGYTF.

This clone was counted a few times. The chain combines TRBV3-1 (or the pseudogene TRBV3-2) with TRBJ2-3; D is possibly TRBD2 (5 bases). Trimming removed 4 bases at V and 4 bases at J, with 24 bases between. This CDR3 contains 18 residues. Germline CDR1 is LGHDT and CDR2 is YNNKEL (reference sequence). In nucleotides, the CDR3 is TGTGCCAGCAGCCTGTATTGGCTGCGGGTGGTCAACCCAGATACGCAGTATTTT. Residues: CASSLYWLRVVNPDTQYF.

The CDR3 DNA is TGTGCCAGCTCACCAAACAGGGCCCCAGACTATGGCTACACCTTC. As protein: CASSPNRAPDYGYTF. The chain couples TRBV18 to TRBJ1-2, with a possible D match to TRBD1 (6 bases). The V gene lost 2 bases and the J gene lost 3 bases, with 13 bases spanning the gap. Germline V gene lookup returns CDR1 KGHSH and CDR2 LQKENI. This CDR3 region has 15 residues.